This TCR beta chain was identified during a study of vaccination effects on CD4 cells after COVID-19 (dated 2022 in TCRdb). Broadly, across the study: To identify antigen-specific CD4+ T cell clonotypes by their expansion, the ViraFEST assay first stimulated PBMC with viral peptide pools and then applied TCR sequencing. Cultures from other donors in the study were sequenced with the Oncomine TCR Beta short-read assay on an Illumina iSeq 100. Two doses of either the BNT162b2 or the mRNA-1273 mRNA SARS-CoV-2 vaccine were administered to participants. Altogether, some 11 COVID-19 convalescent patients and 4 SARS-CoV-2-naive healthy vaccine recipients made up the full study. SARS-CoV-2 spike-specific CD4+ TCR repertoires from before and after mRNA vaccination were compared in COVID-19 convalescent patients and in infection-naive vaccine recipients. Each well held over 1.5 million PBMC cultured in IMDM containing roughly 5% human AB serum, 9.5 to 10 IU/ml IL-2 and gentamicin, along with about 10 ug/ml peptides. In a couple of convalescent patients, pre-vaccine samples were collected 16 days and one week ahead of the first dose, 142 and 148 days after COVID-19 diagnosis.

Libraries were constructed by the immunoSEQ multiplex PCR assay. DNA from the cultured, isolated CD4+ T cells was subjected to TCR beta CDR3 sequencing. The paper's data handling went like this. Non-productive TCR sequences were removed, reads were trimmed to the CDR3 region, and CDR3s of at least 7 amino acids were retained. The MANAFEST web app was used to identify antigen-specific clonotypes by comparing expansion in peptide wells with expansion in reference cultures. To be called positive, a clone needed expansion at FDR<0.05 compared with the reference and with all other wells, an odds ratio greater than 5, and a frequency greater than 0.1% in two replicate wells. Cross-reactive clonotypes were defined as significantly expanded in SARS-CoV-2 spike wells and in at least one common cold coronavirus spike condition. Using the stringdist R package, CDR3 similarity was measured by Levenshtein distance, and unrooted trees were constructed with ape in R 3.6.1. TCRdb's version of the immuneACCESS table is confined to in-frame rearrangements and falls short of the full clone set. An unresolved V gene accounts for under half of the shortfall where checked; the remainder is of unknown origin. The V and J calls and clone size were taken over from that table, and D and trimming were inferred from the DNA. In this sample the table shows about 46,000 clones, 70% to 75% of which occur a single time. The ten largest clones capture approximately 8.6% of the sample.

On the study overall, not on this receptor specifically: The study was limited by a small number of convalescent patients, and early post-infection timepoints were lacking. At late post-vaccination timepoints, both infection-induced and vaccine-induced clones showed marked clonal contraction, consistent with waning T cell responses. In convalescent patients, the post-vaccine spike-reactive repertoire consisted mainly of new vaccine-induced clones, largely distinct from infection-induced clones.

After about 9 days of culture, CD4+ T cells were isolated with the EasySep CD4+ T cell isolation kit. Convalescent patients had PCR-confirmed SARS-CoV-2 infection between March and December 2020, before Alpha, Beta and Delta variants emerged in the United States. Half of the culture medium was replaced with fresh IL-2-containing medium on days 3 and 7. Unless otherwise noted, each peptide stimulation condition was cultured in triplicate wells. PBMC were separated from whole blood using Ficoll-Paque Plus gradient centrifugation and were then either cryopreserved at -140C or used fresh. The QIAamp micro DNA kit was used to extract genomic DNA from the cultured CD4+ T cells. Trimming at the junction amounts to 6 bases on V and 6 bases on J, and the germline ends lie 32 bases apart. The germline V gene (reference sequence) yields LNHDA for CDR1 and SQIVND for CDR2. The CDR3 spans 19 residues, from the cysteine through the phenylalanine. Kept here is only the CDR3 DNA, which spans 57 bases and is read in frame from base 1.

Comments on this clone: The antigen this receptor binds is unknown. No base quality values were provided; no much bigger clone lies one nucleotide off.

Material: CD4+ T cells from PBMCs cultured without peptide, obtained before COVID-19 vaccination. This sequence was found in a human donor who had a prior SARS-CoV-2 infection. In this chain, TRBV19 is recombined with TRBJ2-5, with the D call perhaps TRBD1 or TRBD2, as 7 bases match in each case. The CDR3 amino acid sequence is: CASSDRVAGDSGGMKTQYF. The nucleotide sequence is given as TGTGCCAGTAGCGACAGGGTGGCGGGGGACTCAGGGGGGATGAAGACCCAGTACTTC.